This T cell receptor (beta chain) was captured in a study of T cells in Graves' hyperthyroidism and ophthalmopathy. At the level of the study: At initial diagnosis, before any treatment had begun, peripheral blood was obtained. Overall study findings and caveats: In the blood, most expanded thyroid clonotypes above 0.001 appeared as well. Ophthalmopathy and stable hyperthyroidism were separated by a 13 V-J model.

Germline CDR1 and CDR2: SGHRS and YFSETQ. Trimming took 0 bases from V and 5 from J; bases not matched to a gene: 6. This CDR3 is 15 amino acids long. Concerning this clonotype: Its antigen is not identified.

Researchers amplified the TCR beta CDR3 regions from RNA transcripts. Initially, a first-round RT-PCR of the TCR CDR3 employed the HTBI primer set. Each CDR3 protein gets one entry after TCRdb re-called the multiplex PCR reads with MiXCR. Altogether about half a million distinct CDR3 sequences are present, around 20% being singletons, with the ten largest covering less than 30%. The sequencing input was blood. The receptor's source is a man younger than 30 with Graves' hyperthyroidism. V usage is TRBV5-1 and J usage is TRBJ2-7; 9 bases line up with TRBD1. The CDR3 spells CASSLDGQGPDEQYF. Written as DNA, the CDR3 is TGCGCCAGCAGCTTGGATGGACAGGGGCCCGACGAGCAGTACTTC.